This T cell receptor (beta chain) was recovered during a study of shared clonotypes between healthy human individuals. Notes on the study in general: Generally, estimated richness proved larger in naive subsets than it did in memory subsets.

Those who donated were healthy HIV-negative adults, with no recent acute infections or vaccinations reported. Subsets obtained from CD4+ cells comprised CD45RA+ naive and CD45RA-negative memory cells. Libraries were prepared by immunoSEQ multiplex PCR; TCRdb keeps only in-frame clonotypes and omits some of them. The sample records 550,000 to 700,000 clones, around 73% being singletons. Germline V gene lookup returns CDR1 SEHNR and CDR2 FQNEAQ (reference sequence). This CDR3 is 15 amino acids long. The V gene end was trimmed by 11 bases and the J gene end by 0 bases; junction bases not matched to a gene: 7. Regarding this clone: Antigen: not known.

This TCR derives from a young woman in good health. The chain has TRBV7-9 and TRBJ2-6, with 7 bases aligning to TRBD1. The sequenced sample was memory CD4+ T cells sorted from blood. Subset meaning: CD45RA-negative fraction. The CDR3 region has the DNA TGTGCCGGTCGGGACAGCAACTCTGGGGCCAACGTCCTGACTTTC. It encodes CAGRDSNSGANVLTF.